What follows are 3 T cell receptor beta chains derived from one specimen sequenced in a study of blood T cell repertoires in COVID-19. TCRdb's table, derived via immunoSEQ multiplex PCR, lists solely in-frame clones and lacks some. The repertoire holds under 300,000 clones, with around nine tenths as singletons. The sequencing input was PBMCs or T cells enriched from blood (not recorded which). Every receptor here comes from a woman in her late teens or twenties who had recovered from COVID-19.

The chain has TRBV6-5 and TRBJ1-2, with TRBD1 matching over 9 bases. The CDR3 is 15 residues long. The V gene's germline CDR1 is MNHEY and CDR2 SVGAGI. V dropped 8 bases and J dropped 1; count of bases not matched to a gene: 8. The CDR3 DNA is TGTGCCAGCGTAGGACAGGGGTCCTATAACTATGGCTACACCTTC. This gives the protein CASVGQGSYNYGYTF.

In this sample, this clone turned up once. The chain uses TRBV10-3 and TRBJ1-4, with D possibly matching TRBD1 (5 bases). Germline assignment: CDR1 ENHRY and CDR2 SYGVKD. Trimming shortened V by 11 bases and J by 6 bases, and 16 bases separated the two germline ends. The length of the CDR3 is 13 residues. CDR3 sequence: CAVRDGGDEKLFF. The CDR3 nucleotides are TGTGCCGTACGGGACGGGGGAGATGAAAAACTGTTTTTT.

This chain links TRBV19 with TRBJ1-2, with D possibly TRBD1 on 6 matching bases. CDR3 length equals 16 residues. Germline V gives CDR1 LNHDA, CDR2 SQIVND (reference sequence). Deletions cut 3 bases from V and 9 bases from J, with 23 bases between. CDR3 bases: TGTGCCAGTAGTATCCTTTACAGGGTCGGGCAGGTGAGCTACACCTTC. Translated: CASSILYRVGQVSYTF.